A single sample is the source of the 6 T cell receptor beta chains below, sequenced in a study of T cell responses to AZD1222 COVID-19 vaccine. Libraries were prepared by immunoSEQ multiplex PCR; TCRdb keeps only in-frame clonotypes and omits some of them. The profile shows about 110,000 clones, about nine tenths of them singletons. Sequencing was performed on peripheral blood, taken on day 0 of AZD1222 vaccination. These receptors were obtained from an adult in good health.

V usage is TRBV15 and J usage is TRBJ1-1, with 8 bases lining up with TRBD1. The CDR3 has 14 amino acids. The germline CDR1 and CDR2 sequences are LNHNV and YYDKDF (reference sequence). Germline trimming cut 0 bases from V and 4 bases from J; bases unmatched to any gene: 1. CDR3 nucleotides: TGTGCCACCAGCAGAGATACAGGGGGCACTGAAGCTTTCTTT. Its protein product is CATSRDTGGTEAFF.

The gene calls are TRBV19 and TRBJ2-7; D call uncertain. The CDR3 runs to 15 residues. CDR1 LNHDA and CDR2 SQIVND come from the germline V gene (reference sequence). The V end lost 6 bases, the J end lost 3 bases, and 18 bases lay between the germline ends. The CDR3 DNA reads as TGTGCCAGTAGCCGACTCTCTCCACCTGGCTACGAGCAGTACTTC. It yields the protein CASSRLSPPGYEQYF.

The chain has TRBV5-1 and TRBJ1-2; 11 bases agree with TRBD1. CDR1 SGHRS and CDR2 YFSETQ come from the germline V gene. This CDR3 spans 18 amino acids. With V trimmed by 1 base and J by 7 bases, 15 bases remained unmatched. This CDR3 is CASSLTSYPGTGGLGYTF. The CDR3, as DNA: TGCGCCAGCAGCTTGACCAGTTACCCCGGGACAGGGGGTCTTGGCTACACCTTC.

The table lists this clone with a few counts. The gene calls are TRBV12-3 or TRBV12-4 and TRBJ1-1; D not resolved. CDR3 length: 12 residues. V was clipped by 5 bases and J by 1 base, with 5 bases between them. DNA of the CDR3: TGTGCCAGCAGTACACCGAACACTGAAGCTTTCTTT. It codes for CASSTPNTEAFF.

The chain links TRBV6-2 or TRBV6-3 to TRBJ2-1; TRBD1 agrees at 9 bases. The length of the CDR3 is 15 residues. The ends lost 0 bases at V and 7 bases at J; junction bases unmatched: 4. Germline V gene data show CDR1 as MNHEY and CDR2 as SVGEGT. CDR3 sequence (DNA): TGTGCCAGCAGTTACTCACAGGGGGCAAGGAATGAGCAGTTCTTC. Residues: CASSYSQGARNEQFF.

CDR3 in DNA: TGTGCCAGCAGCTTAGGGGGGGCGGCGGACACTGAAGCTTTCTTT. It translates to CASSLGGAADTEAFF. The gene calls are TRBV7-9 and TRBJ1-1, with D possibly being TRBD1 (6 bases). Germline V lookup: CDR1 SEHNR, CDR2 FQNEAQ (reference sequence). This CDR3 region has 15 residues. Trimming took off 1 base at V and 3 bases at J, with 12 bases between the two ends.